Listed below are T cell receptor beta chains from one sample, sequenced in a study of cytomegalovirus exposure and HLA in healthy donors. Sequencing was performed with immunoSEQ multiplex PCR; in TCRdb, only in-frame clones are kept and a portion is missing. The sample includes tens of thousands of clones, 67% of them seen just once. Material: PBMCs. All receptors come from a woman aged 45-65 years in good health and CMV-seropositive. Both conserved end residues are part of each CDR3. A D gene is named only where the DNA matches it firmly. Clone size, where shown, is once, few, many, or a class for clones that have expanded.

TRBV30	-	13	-	TRBJ1-1	TGTGCCTGGAGCTTGACAGCGAACACTGAAGCTTTCTTT	CAWSLTANTEAFF
TRBV7-6	-	13	-	TRBJ1-1	TGTGCCAGCAGCACGTCCTCGGACACTGAAGCTTTCTTT	CASSTSSDTEAFF
TRBV2	-	15	TRBD1	TRBJ1-6	TGTGCCAGCAGTGGGTCCACAGGGGGCGTCTCACCCCTCCACTTT	CASSGSTGGVSPLHF
TRBV5-5	-	15	-	TRBJ1-6	TGTGCCAGCAGCTTGGGGAGCTCCTATAATTCACCCCTCCACTTT	CASSLGSSYNSPLHF
TRBV29-1	once	10	-	TRBJ1-1	TGCAGCGTCGTCGGGACAGAAGCTTTCTTT	CSVVGTEAFF
TRBV9	-	14	TRBD1	TRBJ2-5	TGTGCCAGCAGCGGAAGACCAGGGGGCGAGACCCAGTACTTC	CASSGRPGGETQYF
TRBV29-1	-	12	TRBD1	TRBJ2-7	TGCAGCGTGCGGACAGGGGTTGAGGAGCAGTACTTC	CSVRTGVEEQYF
TRBV10-3	-	17	TRBD2	TRBJ2-1	TGTGCCATCAGTGGGACTAGCGGGGGGGCTAGGGGAGGTGAGCAGTTCTTC	CAISGTSGGARGGEQFF
TRBV9	-	16	-	TRBJ2-7	TGTGCCAGCAGCGCTCACCCAGAGGGTCGAGAGGACGAGCAGTACTTC	CASSAHPEGREDEQYF
TRBV5-1	-	17	TRBD2	TRBJ2-3	TGCGCCAGCAGCTTGGTGAGCGGGGGGGCTAGCACAGATACGCAGTATTTT	CASSLVSGGASTDTQYF
TRBV7-9	-	13	-	TRBJ2-7	TGTGCCAGCAGCCCATCAACAGGGTACGAGCAGTACTTC	CASSPSTGYEQYF
TRBV28	few	15	TRBD1	TRBJ1-1	TGTGCCAGCTTAAGCCAGGGGGCAAAGAACACTGAAGCTTTCTTT	CASLSQGAKNTEAFF
TRBV7-2	-	16	-	TRBJ2-7	TGTGCCAGCAGCTTAGCGTACATTCCTAGGGGAGGCGAGCAGTACTTC	CASSLAYIPRGGEQYF
TRBV7-2	-	14	-	TRBJ2-2	TGTGCCAGCAGCTTAGATCTGAACACCGGGGAGCTGTTTTTT	CASSLDLNTGELFF
TRBV18	few	14	-	TRBJ1-4	TGTGCCAGCTCACCGTTGGAGCGGGATGAAAAACTGTTTTTT	CASSPLERDEKLFF
TRBV28	-	15	TRBD2	TRBJ2-1	TGTGCCAGCGGTTCCAGCGGGGTTAAGTACAATGAGCAGTTCTTC	CASGSSGVKYNEQFF
TRBV7-3	-	17	TRBD1	TRBJ1-1	TGTGCCAGCAGCCCAGGGCAGGGGGCTCATCCAAACACTGAAGCTTTCTTT	CASSPGQGAHPNTEAFF
TRBV2	-	15	TRBD1	TRBJ2-3	TGTGCCAGCAGCCGGGACAGGGCCCACACAGATACGCAGTATTTT	CASSRDRAHTDTQYF
TRBV5-1	-	16	TRBD1	TRBJ2-3	TGCGCCAGCAGACCAGGGTGGCAGGGGGGCACAGATACGCAGTATTTT	CASRPGWQGGTDTQYF
TRBV5-1	-	15	-	TRBJ1-2	TGCGCCAGCAGCTTGGCCGAGAGCACAGGTAACGGCTACACCTTC	CASSLAESTGNGYTF
TRBV2	-	16	TRBD2	TRBJ2-1	TGTGCCAGCATAGGGAGCCCAGCGGGGACCTACAATGAGCAGTTCTTC	CASIGSPAGTYNEQFF
TRBV7-8	-	17	TRBD1	TRBJ1-6	TGTGCCAGCAGCTCCCCCCCCGGGACAGCAGTGGATTCACCCCTCCACTTT	CASSSPPGTAVDSPLHF
TRBV29-1	few	16	TRBD2	TRBJ2-2	TGCAGCGTTGAGGTCTGGGCGGGGGGGAACACCGGGGAGCTGTTTTTT	CSVEVWAGGNTGELFF
TRBV6-6	-	13	-	TRBJ1-2	TGTGCCAGCAGTCGCGAGGGTCTGAGGGGCTACACCTTC	CASSREGLRGYTF
TRBV2	few	13	TRBD1	TRBJ1-1	TGTGCCATCATGACAGGGGAGAGGACTGAAGCTTTCTTT	CAIMTGERTEAFF
TRBV10-2	-	13	-	TRBJ2-5	TGCGCCAGCATCGATCCGGTGGTGGAGACCCAGTACTTC	CASIDPVVETQYF
TRBV11-3	few	14	TRBD2	TRBJ2-3	TGTGCCAGCGGACAGCGGGGGAGCACAGATACGCAGTATTTT	CASGQRGSTDTQYF
TRBV5-3	-	18	TRBD1	TRBJ1-4	TGTGCCAGAGCCTTGACAGGGACCGGCATAATCGATAATGAAAAACTGTTTTTT	CARALTGTGIIDNEKLFF
TRBV6-1	-	14	-	TRBJ1-2	TGTGCCAGCACATCAGGGGAAGAGGGCTATGGCTACACCTTC	CASTSGEEGYGYTF
TRBV5-5	-	14	-	TRBJ1-6	TGTGCCAGCACCTCGACTGTCCTTAATTCACCCCTCCACTTT	CASTSTVLNSPLHF
TRBV6-1	-	14	TRBD1	TRBJ2-7	TGTGCCAGCATGGGACAGCCTATATGGGACGAGCAGTACTTC	CASMGQPIWDEQYF
TRBV13	-	15	-	TRBJ1-1	TGTGCCAGCAGCCCGCCATACGGACAGACGCGGGAAGCTTTCTTT	CASSPPYGQTREAFF
TRBV5-8	-	15	-	TRBJ1-2	TGTGCCAGCAGCTCGTATACAGGGTACGACTATGGCTACACCTTC	CASSSYTGYDYGYTF
TRBV7-9	-	12	TRBD1	TRBJ2-4	TGTGCCAGCAGCTGGGACAGAAACATTCAGTACTTC	CASSWDRNIQYF
TRBV7-3	once	14	TRBD2	TRBJ2-3	TGTGCCAGCAGCTCAATCGGGGGGGGTGATACGCAGTATTTT	CASSSIGGGDTQYF
TRBV5-1	-	15	TRBD1	TRBJ2-1	TGCGCCAGCAGCGAAACAGGGGTCCTAAGGAATGAGCAGTTCTTC	CASSETGVLRNEQFF
TRBV6-1	-	16	TRBD2	TRBJ2-1	TGTGCCAGCAGTGAATTCGATAGCGGGGATTACAATGAGCAGTTCTTC	CASSEFDSGDYNEQFF
TRBV29-1	-	9	-	TRBJ1-2	TGCAGCTTTTCTCCTGGCTACACCTTC	CSFSPGYTF
TRBV18	few	14	TRBD1	TRBJ1-1	TGTGCCAGCTCACCCGGGACAGGGGGCCGGGAAGCTTTCTTT	CASSPGTGGREAFF
TRBV5-4	-	14	-	TRBJ2-5	TGTGCCAGCAGCTTGGCGGGTACTCAAGAGACCCAGTACTTC	CASSLAGTQETQYF
TRBV5-5	once	14	TRBD1	TRBJ2-2	TGTGCCAGCAGGGGACAGCTGAACACCGGGGAGCTGTTTTTT	CASRGQLNTGELFF